This T cell receptor beta chain was identified during a study of T cell repertoires in cytomegalovirus infection. TCRdb recomputed calls from the reads with MiXCR, one row per CDR3 protein. There are some 450,000 distinct CDR3 sequences in the sample; around 32% occur only once, and roughly an eighth lies in the top ten. Trimming removed 6 bases from V and 3 bases from J; junction bases left unmatched: 6. The germline V gene encodes CDR1 MNHEY and CDR2 SVGAGI. The CDR3 covers 15 residues. There are many counts of this clonotype. This TCR was recovered from a human donor in good health (CMV status not recorded). Some clones in this sample may be carry-over from other donors' samples. The J gene is TRBJ2-2, the V gene TRBV6-5; 8 bases fit TRBD1. Sequenced material: PBMCs. The CDR3 spells CASSPGTGDTGELFF. In DNA, the CDR3 is TGTGCCAGCAGCCCGGGGACAGGAGACACCGGGGAGCTGTTTTTT.